Following are 21 T cell receptor beta chains from one sample sequenced in a study of technical replicates of blood from several donors. Using immunoSEQ multiplex PCR, the repertoire was profiled, and TCRdb retains in-frame clones only, with some absent. The profile covers approximately 13,000 clones, with roughly 84% appearing a single time and roughly a tenth taken by the ten largest. Sequenced material: PBMCs. These receptors were taken from a human donor in good health.

DNA of the CDR3: TGTGCCAGCAGTGAATATGGACTAGCGGGCGAGACCCAGTACTTC. Translated: CASSEYGLAGETQYF. The chain combines TRBV25-1 with TRBJ2-5, with 11 bases identical to TRBD2. V was clipped by 0 bases and J by 5 bases; unmatched bases: 2. Looked up from germline, CDR1 is MGHDK and CDR2 is SYGVNS. There are 15 residues in the CDR3.

The chain has TRBV4-1 and TRBJ1-3; no definite D call. The CDR3 length is 15 residues. V dropped 0 bases and J dropped 0 bases, with 6 bases sitting between them. CDR1 is MGHRA and CDR2 is YSYEKL in the germline V gene. CDR3 region: CASSQEFISGNTIYF. In DNA form, the CDR3 reads TGCGCCAGCAGCCAAGAGTTCATCTCTGGAAACACCATATATTTT.

V usage is TRBV10-3 and J usage is TRBJ1-1; TRBD1 agrees at 7 bases. J was trimmed by 6 bases and V by 7 bases; bases with no gene match: 5. The germline V gene has CDR1 ENHRY and CDR2 SYGVKD. The CDR3 spans 12 residues. In DNA, the CDR3 is TGTGCCATCACCAACAGGGGCCCTGAAGCTTTCTTT. Translated, it gives CAITNRGPEAFF.

V usage is TRBV15 and J usage is TRBJ2-5; 13 bases fit TRBD2. The V gene's germline CDR1 is LNHNV and CDR2 YYDKDF (reference sequence). The CDR3 runs to 18 residues. V was pared by 5 bases and J by 4 bases, with 13 bases of the junction left unmatched. CDR3: CATSFAGTSGKGAETQYF. The DNA for the CDR3 is TGTGCCACCAGCTTCGCTGGGACTAGCGGGAAGGGGGCAGAGACCCAGTACTTC.

This clone came up once. The rearrangement links TRBV28 to TRBJ2-7; D is possibly TRBD2 (6 bases). Germline V CDR1 and CDR2: MDHEN, SYDVKM. Trimming took 8 bases from V and 7 from J, leaving 18 bases between them. This CDR3 contains 13 residues. For the CDR3, the DNA is TGTGCCAGCGGTATGGGACTCTTCGTGGAGCAGTACTTC. This translates into CASGMGLFVEQYF.

V is TRBV11-2 and J is TRBJ1-1; D gene ambiguous. CDR3 length: 14 amino acids. Looked up from germline, CDR1 is SGHAT and CDR2 is FQNNGV. Trimming shortened V by 4 bases and J by 1 base, and 10 bases separated the two germline ends. Here the CDR3 reads CASSSRITNTEAFF. In DNA, the CDR3 is TGTGCCAGCAGCTCGAGGATAACGAACACTGAAGCTTTCTTT.

This rearrangement joins TRBV19 to TRBJ1-4; D might be TRBD1 (6 bases). CDR3 size: 13 residues. Germline lookup yields CDR1 LNHDA and CDR2 SQIVND (reference sequence). V lost 4 bases and J lost 8, with 11 bases in between. Written as DNA, the CDR3 is TGTGCCAGTAGTAAAGGGGGATGGGAAAAACTGTTTTTT. Its translation: CASSKGGWEKLFF.

The chain is built from TRBV6-4 and TRBJ2-1; TRBD1 is a possible D gene (5 bases). This CDR3 has 15 residues. Germline CDR1 reads MRHNA; CDR2 reads SNTAGT. Trimming cost V 2 bases and J 5 bases, with 13 bases left between them. The CDR3 region has the DNA TGTGCCAGCAGTGACGGACAACTGGTCAACAATGAGCAGTTCTTC. Its protein product is CASSDGQLVNNEQFF.

The chain employs TRBV6-4 and TRBJ2-3; no clear D gene. Trimming stripped 0 bases from V and 2 bases from J, with 9 bases between. The CDR3 totals 15 residues. CDR1 is MRHNA, CDR2 SNTAGT, per germline. CDR3 sequence: CASSDSIEPTDTQYF. The CDR3 nucleotides are TGTGCCAGCAGTGACTCAATAGAGCCCACAGATACGCAGTATTTT.

CDR3 sequence reads: CASSGLAGLFYNEQFF. The CDR3 DNA reads as TGTGCCAGCAGCGGACTAGCGGGGTTGTTCTACAATGAGCAGTTCTTC. The chain has TRBV7-9 and TRBJ2-1, with 12 bases identical to TRBD2. This CDR3 spans 16 amino acids. After removal of 5 bases from V and 3 bases from J, the junction contained 5 bases not matched to a gene. Germline-derived CDR1 and CDR2 are SEHNR and FQNEAQ (reference sequence).

V gene TRBV9 combines with J gene TRBJ2-7, with 14 bases lining up with TRBD2. Germline-derived CDR1 and CDR2 are SGDLS and YYNGEE. Unmatched junction bases numbered 7, after V lost 2 bases and J lost 6 bases. This CDR3 comprises 16 residues. The CDR3 DNA is TGTGCCAGCAGCGTTTCCGGGACTAGCGGGAGAGGCGAGCAGTACTTC. Its translation is CASSVSGTSGRGEQYF.

The rearrangement uses TRBV10-3 and TRBJ2-7; 8 nucleotides agree with TRBD2. V lost 1 base to trimming and J lost 9 bases; unmatched junction nucleotides: 11. Germline assignment: CDR1 ENHRY and CDR2 SYGVKD. This CDR3 has 15 residues. This CDR3 reads CAISELGLAFFGQYF. The CDR3 bases are TGTGCCATCAGTGAGTTAGGACTAGCCTTTTTCGGGCAGTACTTC.

V gene TRBV7-9 combines with J gene TRBJ1-2, with a possible D match to TRBD1 (5 bases). Germline lookup yields CDR1 SEHNR and CDR2 FQNEAQ (reference sequence). V gave up 5 bases and J gave up 7 bases, with 17 bases separating them. CDR3 length: 14 residues. The CDR3 nucleotides read TGTGCCAGCAGCGTAACCGCCCAGGGTGGTGGCTACACCTTC. This gives the protein CASSVTAQGGGYTF.

This clone was observed a few times. This chain links TRBV7-9 with TRBJ1-2; D possibly corresponds to TRBD1 (5 bases). The CDR3 is 14 amino acids. Germline CDR1 SEHNR, CDR2 FQNEAQ (reference sequence). The V and J ends lost 2 bases and 6 bases respectively, with 13 bases between them. DNA for the CDR3: TGTGCCAGCAGCTTAAGGGGCCTCGAGGATGGCTACACCTTC. Amino acid sequence: CASSLRGLEDGYTF.

V and J are TRBV5-1 and TRBJ1-3, with 8 bases that match TRBD1. The CDR3 is 14 residues long. The ends lost 4 bases at V and 9 bases at J; junction bases unmatched: 9. Germline CDR1 is SGHRS and CDR2 is YFSETQ. DNA of the CDR3: TGCGCCAGCAGCACACGGACAGGGACTGGCACCATATATTTT. This sequence encodes CASSTRTGTGTIYF.

In its sample, this clone was seen a few times. The V call is TRBV2, the J call TRBJ1-1; D possibly corresponds to TRBD1 (5 bases). Between the trimmed V and J ends, which lost 7 bases and 1 base, there was a span of 10 bases. The CDR3 runs 13 residues. Per the germline V gene, CDR1 is SNHLY and CDR2 is FYNNEI. The CDR3 nucleotides read TGTGCCAGCACCCTGACAGAGAACACTGAAGCTTTCTTT. Encoded protein: CASTLTENTEAFF. The entire variable domain, with the rest obtained from reference TRBV2 and TRBJ1-1, is as follows: EPEVTQTPSHQVTQMGQEVILRCVPISNHLYFYWYRQILGQKVEFLVSFYNNEISEKSEIFDDQFSVERPDGSNFTLKIRSTKLEDSAMYFCASTLTENTEAFFGQGTRLTVV.

The chain carries TRBV6-5 and TRBJ1-2; D is undetermined. The CDR3 covers 14 residues. V lost 2 bases to trimming and J lost 6 bases, with 13 bases between them. Germline values: CDR1 MNHEY, CDR2 SVGAGI. CDR3 sequence (DNA): TGTGCCAGCAGTTACCAAGGAGCCGCGGATGGCTACACCTTC. As protein: CASSYQGAADGYTF.

DNA for the CDR3: TGTGCCACCATCCCGGGGCGGGGGAGAGGGACTAGAGCCTACGAGCAGTACTTC. Translating gives CATIPGRGRGTRAYEQYF. The chain uses TRBV6-4 and TRBJ2-7, with 8 bases that match TRBD2. J was trimmed by 2 bases and V by 10 bases; bases with no gene match: 22. The CDR3 contains 18 residues. The V gene's germline CDR1 is MRHNA and CDR2 SNTAGT.

The V gene is TRBV27, the J gene TRBJ2-2, with 14 positions matching TRBD2. Trimming took 2 bases from V and 3 from J; bases not matched to a gene: 5. The CDR3 loop spans 18 amino acids. The V gene's germline CDR1 is MNHEY and CDR2 SMNVEV (reference sequence). CDR3: CASSLGGLAGGYTGELFF. The CDR3 DNA is TGTGCCAGCAGTTTAGGCGGACTAGCGGGAGGCTACACCGGGGAGCTGTTTTTT.

The rearrangement uses TRBV6-5 and TRBJ2-7, with D possibly being TRBD2 (6 bases). Germline-derived CDR1 and CDR2 are MNHEY and SVGAGI. The CDR3 runs to 14 residues. Trimming took 5 bases from V and 5 from J, leaving 16 bases between them. The CDR3 DNA follows: TGTGCCAGCAGTGAGTCGGGAGAGCACAACGAGCAGTACTTC. Translated: CASSESGEHNEQYF.

This chain connects TRBV11-3 to TRBJ2-3; perhaps TRBD1 as D (5 bases). Trimming cost V 6 bases and J 4 bases, with 11 bases left between them. Germline V gene sequence: CDR1 SGHNT, CDR2 YENEEA. CDR3 length equals 13 residues. The CDR3 region is CASRQGFADTQYF. The CDR3 DNA sequence: TGTGCCAGCAGGCAGGGTTTTGCAGATACGCAGTATTTT.